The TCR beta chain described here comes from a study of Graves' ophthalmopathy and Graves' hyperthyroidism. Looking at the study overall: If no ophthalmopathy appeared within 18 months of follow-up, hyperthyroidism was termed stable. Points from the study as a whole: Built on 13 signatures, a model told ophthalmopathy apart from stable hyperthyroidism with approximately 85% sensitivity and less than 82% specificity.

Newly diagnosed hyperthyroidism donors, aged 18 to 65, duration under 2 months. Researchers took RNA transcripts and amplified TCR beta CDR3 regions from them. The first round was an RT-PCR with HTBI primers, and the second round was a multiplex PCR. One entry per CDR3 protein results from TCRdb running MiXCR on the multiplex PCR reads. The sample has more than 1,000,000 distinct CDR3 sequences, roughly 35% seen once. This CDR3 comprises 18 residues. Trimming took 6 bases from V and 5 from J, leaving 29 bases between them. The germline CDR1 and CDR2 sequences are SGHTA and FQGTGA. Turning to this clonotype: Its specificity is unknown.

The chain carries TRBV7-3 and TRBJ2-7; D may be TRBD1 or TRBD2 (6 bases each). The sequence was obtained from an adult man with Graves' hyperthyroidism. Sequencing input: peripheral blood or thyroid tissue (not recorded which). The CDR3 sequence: CASSEPPGAGPGGHEQYF. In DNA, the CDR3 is TGTGCCAGCAGTGAACCCCCGGGGGCGGGACCCGGCGGGCACGAGCAGTACTTC.